This entry lists 10 T cell receptor beta chains sequenced from one sample in a study of blood T cells in healthy people across ages. Through a sample-barcoded 5' primer and a J-beta primer mix, a second PCR was run for roughly 7 to 12 cycles. Each CDR3 protein is one row after TCRdb ran MiXCR on the 5' RACE reads. The sample yields approximately 800,000 distinct CDR3 sequences, more than 45% seen once. The sample consisted of blood. The receptors were sampled from a man in his thirties or forties in good health.

A few counts support this clonotype. The gene calls are TRBV18 and TRBJ2-1; 9 bases are shared with TRBD2. The CDR3 contains 16 residues. J gave up 4 bases and V 1 base, and 5 bases lay outside the gene matches. Per germline, CDR1 KGHSH and CDR2 LQKENI. The CDR3 loop reads CASSPRREGLYNEQFF. The CDR3 nucleotides are TGTGCCAGCTCACCACGGCGGGAGGGCCTGTACAATGAGCAGTTCTTC.

This rearrangement joins TRBV29-1 to TRBJ2-3; 7 bases line up with TRBD1. J lost 2 bases, V lost 7 bases, and 12 bases had no gene match. Germline CDR1 is SQVTM and CDR2 is ANQGSEA. The CDR3 is 15 amino acids. The CDR3 protein is CSAELPDRATDTQYF. The CDR3 nucleotides are TGCAGCGCCGAGCTTCCAGACAGGGCCACAGATACGCAGTATTTT.

The count of this clonotype is one. The CDR3, as DNA: TGTGCCAGCAGTGCCATGGTTCCCTACGAGCAGTACTTC. This translates into CASSAMVPYEQYF. J is TRBJ2-4 and V is TRBV28; unclear D gene. The J call may be wrong; the DNA end is better matched by TRBJ2-7. The V gene's germline CDR1 is MDHEN and CDR2 SYDVKM. This CDR3 comprises 13 residues.

V gene TRBV29-1 combines with J gene TRBJ2-1; 10 nucleotides align to TRBD1. CDR1 and CDR2 from the germline V gene are SQVTM and ANQGSEA. This CDR3 contains 12 residues. The CDR3 is CSGGQGYNEQFF. CDR3 DNA sequence: TGCTCTGGGGGACAGGGGTACAATGAGCAGTTCTTC.

V is TRBV9 and J is TRBJ1-2, with D perhaps TRBD1 (5 bases). The ends were cut back, 4 bases at V and 2 bases at J, with 9 bases in the middle. Germline values: CDR1 SGDLS, CDR2 YYNGEE. The CDR3 runs 13 residues. The CDR3 region is CASSPWGNYGYTF. The CDR3 DNA sequence: TGTGCCAGCAGCCCCTGGGGCAACTATGGCTACACCTTC.

The V and J genes are TRBV7-2 and TRBJ2-3; a weak D match, TRBD1 (5 bases). V was clipped by 3 bases and J by 6 bases, with 22 bases between them. The CDR3 is 17 amino acids. The V gene's germline CDR1 is SGHTA and CDR2 FQGNSA. The DNA for the CDR3 is TGTGCCAGCAGCTTCGTCGCAACTGGGGCCGGGTCGGATACGCAGTATTTT. Translating gives CASSFVATGAGSDTQYF.

The chain carries TRBV29-1 and TRBJ2-6, with TRBD1 identical over 8 bases. Trimming took 6 bases from V and 0 from J; bases not matched to a gene: 7. The CDR3 is made up of 16 amino acids. The germline V gene has CDR1 SQVTM and CDR2 ANQGSEA. CDR3 in amino acids: CSVPWTGNSGANVLTF. The CDR3 coding sequence is TGCAGCGTACCCTGGACAGGGAACTCTGGGGCCAACGTCCTGACTTTC.

This chain connects TRBV7-2 to TRBJ2-7, with D possibly called TRBD1 or TRBD2 (5 bases each). The CDR3 runs 14 residues. V was shortened by 3 bases and J by 0 bases, with 9 bases between the two germline ends. Germline CDR1 reads SGHTA; CDR2 reads FQGNSA. CDR3 in amino acids: CASSFKGSSYEQYF. In DNA, the CDR3 is TGTGCCAGCAGCTTTAAGGGGAGCTCCTACGAGCAGTACTTC.

This clonotype has only a few counts. The chain uses TRBV11-1 and TRBJ2-7, with 9 nucleotides matching TRBD1. This CDR3 has 15 amino acids. In germline, CDR1 is SGHAT, CDR2 FQDESV (reference sequence). The V segment lost 3 bases and the J segment 7 bases; nucleotides outside the gene matches: 10. The CDR3 is CASSFGYNGQGEQYF. The CDR3 nucleotides read TGTGCCAGCAGCTTCGGATACAACGGACAGGGGGAGCAGTACTTC.

The chain joins TRBV12-3 or TRBV12-4 to TRBJ2-5; 9 bases line up with TRBD1. V was pared by 4 bases and J by 10 bases, with 4 bases of the junction left unmatched. This CDR3 is 12 amino acids long. This CDR3 reads CASSSPTGGQYF. In DNA, the CDR3 is TGTGCCAGCAGTTCACCGACAGGGGGCCAGTACTTC.